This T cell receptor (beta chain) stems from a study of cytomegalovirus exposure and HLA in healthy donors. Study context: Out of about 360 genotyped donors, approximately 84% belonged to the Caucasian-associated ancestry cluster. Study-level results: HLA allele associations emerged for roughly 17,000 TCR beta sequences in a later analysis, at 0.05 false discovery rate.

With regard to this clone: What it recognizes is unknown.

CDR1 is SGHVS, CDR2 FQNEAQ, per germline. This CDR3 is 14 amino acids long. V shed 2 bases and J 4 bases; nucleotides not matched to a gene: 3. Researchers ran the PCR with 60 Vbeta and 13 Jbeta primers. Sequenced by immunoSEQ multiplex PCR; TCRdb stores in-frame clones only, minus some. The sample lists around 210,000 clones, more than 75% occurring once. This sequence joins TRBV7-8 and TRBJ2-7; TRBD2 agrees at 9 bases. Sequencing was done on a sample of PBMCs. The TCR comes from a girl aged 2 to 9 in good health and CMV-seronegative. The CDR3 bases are TGTGCCAGCAGCTTATTAGCGGGAGTTTACGAGCAGTACTTC. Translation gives CASSLLAGVYEQYF.